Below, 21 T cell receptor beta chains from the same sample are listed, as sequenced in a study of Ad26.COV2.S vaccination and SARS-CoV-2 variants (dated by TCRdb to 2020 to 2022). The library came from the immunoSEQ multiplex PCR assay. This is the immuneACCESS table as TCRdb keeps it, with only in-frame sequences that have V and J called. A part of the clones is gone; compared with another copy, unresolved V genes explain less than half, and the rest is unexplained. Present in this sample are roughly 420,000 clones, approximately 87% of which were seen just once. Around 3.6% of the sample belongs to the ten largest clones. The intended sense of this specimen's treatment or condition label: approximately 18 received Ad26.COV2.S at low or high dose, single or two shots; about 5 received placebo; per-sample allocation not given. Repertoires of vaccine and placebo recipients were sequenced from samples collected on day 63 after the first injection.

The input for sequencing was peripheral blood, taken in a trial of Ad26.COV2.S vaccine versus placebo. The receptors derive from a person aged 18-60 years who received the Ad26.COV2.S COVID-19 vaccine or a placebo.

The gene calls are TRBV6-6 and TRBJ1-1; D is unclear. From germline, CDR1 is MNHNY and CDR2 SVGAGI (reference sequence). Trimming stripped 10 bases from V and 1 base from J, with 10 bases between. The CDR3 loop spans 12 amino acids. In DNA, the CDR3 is TGTGCCACCTCGTGGACGAACACTGAAGCTTTCTTT. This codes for CATSWTNTEAFF.

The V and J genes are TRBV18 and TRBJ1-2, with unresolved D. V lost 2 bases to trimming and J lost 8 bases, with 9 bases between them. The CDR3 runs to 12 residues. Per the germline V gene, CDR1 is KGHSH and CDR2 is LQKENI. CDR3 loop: CASSPSPSGYTF. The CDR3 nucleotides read TGTGCCAGCTCACCAAGCCCCTCGGGCTACACCTTC.

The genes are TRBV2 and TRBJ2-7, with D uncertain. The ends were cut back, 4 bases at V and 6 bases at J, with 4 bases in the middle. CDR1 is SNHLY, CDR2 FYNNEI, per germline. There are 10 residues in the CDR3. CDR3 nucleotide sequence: TGTGCCAGCAGTGTATTCGAGCAGTACTTC. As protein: CASSVFEQYF.

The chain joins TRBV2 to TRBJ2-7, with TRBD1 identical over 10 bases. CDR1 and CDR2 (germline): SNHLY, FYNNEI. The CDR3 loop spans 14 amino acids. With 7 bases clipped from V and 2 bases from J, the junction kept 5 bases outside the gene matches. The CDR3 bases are TGTGCCAGCATTACCGGGACAGGGGCCTACGAGCAGTACTTC. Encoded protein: CASITGTGAYEQYF.

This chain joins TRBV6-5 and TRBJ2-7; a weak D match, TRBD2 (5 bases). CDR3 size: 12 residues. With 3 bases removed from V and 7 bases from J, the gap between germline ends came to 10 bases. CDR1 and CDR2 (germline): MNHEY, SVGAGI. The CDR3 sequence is CASSYLSGEQYF. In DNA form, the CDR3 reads TGTGCCAGCAGTTATCTCTCGGGGGAGCAGTACTTC.

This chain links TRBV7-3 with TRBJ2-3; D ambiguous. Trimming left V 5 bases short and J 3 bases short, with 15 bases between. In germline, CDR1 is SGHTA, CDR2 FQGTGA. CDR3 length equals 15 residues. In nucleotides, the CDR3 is TGTGCCAGCAGCCCCTCCTTCAAGGAGACAGATACGCAGTATTTT. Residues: CASSPSFKETDTQYF.

The CDR3: CASSFMPRGSSYEQYF. The CDR3, as DNA: TGTGCCAGCAGCTTCATGCCCCGGGGATCTTCCTACGAGCAGTACTTC. The V call is TRBV7-8, the J call TRBJ2-7; D perhaps matches TRBD2 (5 bases). Per the germline V gene, CDR1 is SGHVS and CDR2 is FQNEAQ. The V and J ends lost 3 bases and 1 base respectively, with 16 bases between them. CDR3 size: 16 residues.

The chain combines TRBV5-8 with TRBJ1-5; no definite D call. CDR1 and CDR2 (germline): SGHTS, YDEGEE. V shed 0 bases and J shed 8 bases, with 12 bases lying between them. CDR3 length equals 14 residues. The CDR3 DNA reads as TGTGCCAGCAGCTTGGGTGTGGGGTTCAAGCCCCAGCATTTT. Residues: CASSLGVGFKPQHF.

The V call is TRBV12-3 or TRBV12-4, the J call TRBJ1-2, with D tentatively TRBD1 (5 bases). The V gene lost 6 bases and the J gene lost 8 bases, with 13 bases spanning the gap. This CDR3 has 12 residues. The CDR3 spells CASRRGPWGYTF. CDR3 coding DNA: TGTGCCAGCAGGAGGGGTCCGTGGGGCTACACCTTC.

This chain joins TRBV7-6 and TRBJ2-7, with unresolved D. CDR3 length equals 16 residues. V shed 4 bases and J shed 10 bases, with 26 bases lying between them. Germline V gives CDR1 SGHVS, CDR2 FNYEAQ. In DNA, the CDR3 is TGTGCCAGCAGCTCCACCACGATTGACGGCTTCATCGGACAGTACTTC. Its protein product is CASSSTTIDGFIGQYF.

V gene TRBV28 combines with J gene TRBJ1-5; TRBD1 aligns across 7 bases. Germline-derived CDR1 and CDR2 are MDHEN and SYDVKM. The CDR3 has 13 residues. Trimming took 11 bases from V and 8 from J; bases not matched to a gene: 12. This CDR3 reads CACQGQAGEPQHF. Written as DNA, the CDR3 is TGTGCCTGCCAAGGACAGGCCGGGGAGCCCCAGCATTTT. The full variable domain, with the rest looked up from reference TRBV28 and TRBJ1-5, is DVKVTQSSRYLVKRTGEKVFLECVQDMDHENMFWYRQDPGLGLRLIYFSYDVKMKEKGDIPEGYSVSREKKERFSLILESASTNQTSMYLCACQGQAGEPQHFGDGTRLSIL.

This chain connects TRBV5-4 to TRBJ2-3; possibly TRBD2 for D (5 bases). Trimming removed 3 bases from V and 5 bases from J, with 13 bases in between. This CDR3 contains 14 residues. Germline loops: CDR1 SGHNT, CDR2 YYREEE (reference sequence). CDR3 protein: CASSSSTGGDTQYF. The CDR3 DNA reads TGTGCCAGCAGCTCTTCGACCGGAGGAGATACGCAGTATTTT.

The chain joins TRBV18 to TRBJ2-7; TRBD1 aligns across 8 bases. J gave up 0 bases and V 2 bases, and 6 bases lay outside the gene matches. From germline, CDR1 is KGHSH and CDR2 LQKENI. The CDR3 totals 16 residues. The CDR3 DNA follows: TGTGCCAGCTCACCAACGGACAGGGTAAGCTCCTACGAGCAGTACTTC. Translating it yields CASSPTDRVSSYEQYF.

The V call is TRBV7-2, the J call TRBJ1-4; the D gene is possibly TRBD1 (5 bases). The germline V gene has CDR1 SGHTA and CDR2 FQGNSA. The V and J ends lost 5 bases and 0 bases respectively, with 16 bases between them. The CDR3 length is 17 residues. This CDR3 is CASSPGTDGATNEKLFF. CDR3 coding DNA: TGTGCCAGCAGCCCAGGGACGGATGGTGCAACTAATGAAAAACTGTTTTTT.

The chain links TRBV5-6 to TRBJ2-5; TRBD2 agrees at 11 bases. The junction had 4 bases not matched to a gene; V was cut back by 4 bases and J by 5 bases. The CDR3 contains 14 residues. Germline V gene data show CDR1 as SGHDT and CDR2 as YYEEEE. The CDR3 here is CASSIAGGRETQYF. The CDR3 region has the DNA TGTGCCAGCAGCATAGCGGGGGGGCGGGAGACCCAGTACTTC.

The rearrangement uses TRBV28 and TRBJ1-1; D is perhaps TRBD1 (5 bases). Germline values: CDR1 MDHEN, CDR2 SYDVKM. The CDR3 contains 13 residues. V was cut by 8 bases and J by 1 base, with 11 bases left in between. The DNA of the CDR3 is TGTGCCAGCTGGGGGGAAGCGAACACTGAAGCTTTCTTT. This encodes CASWGEANTEAFF.

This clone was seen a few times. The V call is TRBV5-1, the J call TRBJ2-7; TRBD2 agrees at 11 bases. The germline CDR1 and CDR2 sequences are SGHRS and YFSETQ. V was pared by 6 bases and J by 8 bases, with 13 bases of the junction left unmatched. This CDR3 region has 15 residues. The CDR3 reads CASNSVAGGSVKQYF. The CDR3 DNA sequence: TGCGCCAGCAACTCCGTAGCGGGGGGGAGTGTCAAGCAGTACTTC.

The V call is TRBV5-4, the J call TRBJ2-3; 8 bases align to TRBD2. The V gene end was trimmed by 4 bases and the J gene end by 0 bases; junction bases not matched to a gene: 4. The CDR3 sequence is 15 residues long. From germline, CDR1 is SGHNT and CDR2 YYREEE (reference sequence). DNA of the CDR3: TGTGCCAGCAGCGCCGGGACTAGTAGCACAGATACGCAGTATTTT. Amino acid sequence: CASSAGTSSTDTQYF.

CDR3 sequence reads: CASSLDPGTTEAFF. CDR3 bases: TGTGCCAGCAGCTTAGATCCAGGGACCACTGAAGCTTTCTTT. The V call is TRBV7-2, the J call TRBJ1-1, with a possible D match to TRBD1 (5 bases). CDR3 length equals 14 residues. V was cut by 1 base and J by 4 bases, with 10 bases left in between. Germline V CDR1 and CDR2: SGHTA, FQGNSA.

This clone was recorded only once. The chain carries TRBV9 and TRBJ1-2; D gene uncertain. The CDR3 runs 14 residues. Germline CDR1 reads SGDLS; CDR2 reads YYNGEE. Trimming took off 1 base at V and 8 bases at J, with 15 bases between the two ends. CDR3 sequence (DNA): TGTGCCAGCAGCGTAACCCCTGGGAGACGGGGCTACACCTTC. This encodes CASSVTPGRRGYTF. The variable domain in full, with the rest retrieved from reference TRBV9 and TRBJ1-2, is DSGVTQTPKHLITATGQRVTLRCSPRSGDLSVYWYQQSLDQGLQFLIQYYNGEERAKGNILERFSAQQFPDLHSELNLSSLELGDSALYFCASSVTPGRRGYTFGSGTRLTVV.

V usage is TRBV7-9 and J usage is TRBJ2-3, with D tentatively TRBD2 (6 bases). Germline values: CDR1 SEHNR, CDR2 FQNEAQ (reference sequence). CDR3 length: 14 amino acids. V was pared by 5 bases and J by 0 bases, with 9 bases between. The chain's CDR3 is CASSPGLSTDTQYF. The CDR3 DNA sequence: TGTGCCAGCAGCCCGGGACTCAGCACAGATACGCAGTATTTT.